This passage covers 3 T cell receptor beta chains from one sample sequenced in a study of radiotherapy plus CTLA-4 blockade in lung cancer. This table comes from immunoSEQ multiplex PCR, and its TCRdb copy is limited to in-frame clones, with some not included. The sample yields tens of thousands of clones, roughly 73% seen once. This specimen was peripheral blood, taken from a patient treated with radiotherapy plus ipilimumab. The receptors derive from a human donor with non-small cell lung cancer who had a complete response to radiotherapy plus ipilimumab.

The J gene is TRBJ2-1, the V gene TRBV6-4; D is ambiguous. Germline CDR1 MRHNA, CDR2 SNTAGT. The V end was cut by 0 bases, the J end by 3 bases, with 15 bases between. This CDR3 is 17 amino acids long. The CDR3 nucleotides read TGTGCCAGCAGTGACTCGATTCCGGTCTGTTACTACAATGAGCAGTTCTTC. Its protein product is CASSDSIPVCYYNEQFF.

V and J are TRBV6-1 and TRBJ1-2; D not certain. The V gene lost 5 bases and the J gene lost 2 bases, with 3 bases spanning the gap. Germline CDR1 and CDR2: MNHNS and SASEGT. The length of the CDR3 is 11 residues. The CDR3 bases are TGTGCCAGCAGTTTAAACTATGGCTACACCTTC. Its protein is CASSLNYGYTF.

The gene calls are TRBV18 and TRBJ2-3, with TRBD2 matching 13 bases. The CDR3 has 18 residues. The germline V gene has CDR1 KGHSH and CDR2 LQKENI. V gave up 1 base and J gave up 4 bases; unmatched junction bases: 8. Written as DNA, the CDR3 is TGTGCCAGCTCACCACTTGAGACTAGCGGGAGGAAGGCAGATACGCAGTATTTT. Residues: CASSPLETSGRKADTQYF.